This is a list of T cell receptor beta chains from one sample in a study of cytomegalovirus exposure and HLA in healthy donors. Sequencing used immunoSEQ multiplex PCR; TCRdb keeps in-frame clones, though not all of them. The table has roughly 190,000 clones, approximately 81% seen once; the top ten hold 3% to 4%. The specimen sequenced was PBMCs. These receptors were collected from a man aged 50-60 years in good health and CMV-seronegative. The CDR3 runs from the conserved cysteine through the conserved F or W. D genes are given only for firm matches. Clone size is stated in some rows and not others, as once, few, many or a class when expanded.

size: NA
V: TRBV2
J: TRBJ2-3
D: TRBD2
DNA: TGTGCCAGCAGAGCCCTAGCGGGGGCTTTCCAAAGCACAGATACGCAGTATTTT
CDR3: CASRALAGAFQSTDTQYF

size: NA
V: TRBV7-9
J: TRBJ1-1
D: NA
DNA: TGTTCCAGCAGCTTTGTCGTGAACACTGAAGCTTTCTTT
CDR3: CSSSFVVNTEAFF

size: NA
V: TRBV10-2
J: TRBJ1-4
D: TRBD1
DNA: TGCGCCAGCAGTGAGGTGACAGGGAATGAAAAACTGTTTTTT
CDR3: CASSEVTGNEKLFF

size: NA
V: TRBV7-2
J: TRBJ1-1
D: NA
DNA: TGTGCCAGCAGGATCCAGGGGAACACTGAAGCTTTCTTT
CDR3: CASRIQGNTEAFF

size: NA
V: TRBV19
J: TRBJ2-6
D: TRBD1
DNA: TGTGCCAGTAGATACGGACAGGGCTACTCTTGGGCCAACGTCCTGACTTTC
CDR3: CASRYGQGYSWANVLTF

size: NA
V: TRBV27
J: TRBJ1-2
D: TRBD1
DNA: TGTGCCAGCAGTCGGACAGGGGGTAACTATGGCTACACCTTC
CDR3: CASSRTGGNYGYTF

size: NA
V: TRBV4-3
J: TRBJ1-5
D: TRBD1
DNA: TGCGCCAGCAGCCAAGACACAGGGGACGGTCAGCCCCAGCATTTT
CDR3: CASSQDTGDGQPQHF

size: NA
V: TRBV19
J: TRBJ2-7
D: TRBD1
DNA: TGTGCCTCTGCCCTGACCGGGACAGGGAATCCCGAGCAGTACTTC
CDR3: CASALTGTGNPEQYF

size: few
V: TRBV6-5
J: TRBJ1-1
D: NA
DNA: TGTGCCAGCAGTTCCAGGTCCACTGAAGCTTTCTTT
CDR3: CASSSRSTEAFF

size: NA
V: TRBV21-1
J: TRBJ2-7
D: NA
DNA: TGTGCCTCCCAACCCTGGAAGTTATCCGGAGTGAGCGAGCAGTACTTC
CDR3: CASQPWKLSGVSEQYF

size: NA
V: TRBV9
J: TRBJ2-1
D: TRBD2
DNA: TGTGCCAGCAGCGAAAGCGGGGGTAACTACAATGAGCAGTTCTTC
CDR3: CASSESGGNYNEQFF

size: NA
V: TRBV7-2
J: TRBJ2-6
D: NA
DNA: TGTGCCAGCAGCGACGGGCCCCAAGGGAGTTCTGGGGCCAACGTCCTGACTTTC
CDR3: CASSDGPQGSSGANVLTF

size: NA
V: TRBV18
J: TRBJ2-7
D: NA
DNA: TGTGCCAGCTCACCACGGGCCCGGATCAACTACGAGCAGTACTTC
CDR3: CASSPRARINYEQYF

size: NA
V: TRBV4-1
J: TRBJ2-3
D: TRBD2
DNA: TGCGCCAGCAGAAATCCGGGACTAGCGGGGGGACCTCCTCTAGATACGCAGTATTTT
CDR3: CASRNPGLAGGPPLDTQYF

size: NA
V: TRBV7-8
J: TRBJ1-6
D: NA
DNA: TGTGCCAGCAGCTATAAATTCGATAATTCACCCCTCCACTTT
CDR3: CASSYKFDNSPLHF

size: NA
V: TRBV18
J: TRBJ1-5
D: NA
DNA: TGTGCCAGCTCGGAACGGGGGGGTCGTCAGCCCCAGCATTTT
CDR3: CASSERGGRQPQHF

size: NA
V: TRBV7-8
J: TRBJ2-7
D: TRBD1
DNA: TGTGCCAGCAGCCGAGACAGGGCCCACGAGCAGTACTTC
CDR3: CASSRDRAHEQYF

size: NA
V: TRBV7-6
J: TRBJ2-7
D: NA
DNA: TGTGCCAGCAGCTTAAGGCCCAGGGGATCCTACGAGCAGTACTTC
CDR3: CASSLRPRGSYEQYF

size: NA
V: TRBV19
J: TRBJ2-2
D: NA
DNA: TGTGCCAGTAGTAAGGGGGGGATCCGAGGAACCGGGGAGCTGTTTTTT
CDR3: CASSKGGIRGTGELFF

size: NA
V: TRBV7-3
J: TRBJ1-6
D: TRBD1
DNA: TGTGCCAGCAGGTTACCGGACAGGGATAATTCACCCCTCCACTTT
CDR3: CASRLPDRDNSPLHF

size: NA
V: TRBV19
J: TRBJ2-6
D: NA
DNA: TGTGCCAGTAGTACAGGGTTCGGGGCCAACGTCCTGACTTTC
CDR3: CASSTGFGANVLTF

size: NA
V: TRBV29-1
J: TRBJ2-2
D: NA
DNA: TGCAGCGTTGGTCAGGGAACGAACACCGGGGAGCTGTTTTTT
CDR3: CSVGQGTNTGELFF

size: NA
V: TRBV7-3
J: TRBJ2-1
D: TRBD2
DNA: TGTGCCAGCAGTCGACAGAGGACTAGCGGGGGTGATGAGCAGTTCTTC
CDR3: CASSRQRTSGGDEQFF

size: NA
V: TRBV7-2
J: TRBJ2-1
D: TRBD1
DNA: TGTGCCAGCAGCCCTCAGATGTTCCGGGACAGGGGGTTCAATGAGCAGTTCTTC
CDR3: CASSPQMFRDRGFNEQFF

size: NA
V: TRBV2
J: TRBJ1-1
D: NA
DNA: TGTGCCAGCAGTCCGGGGGGTTCTCCCACTGAAGCTTTCTTT
CDR3: CASSPGGSPTEAFF

size: NA
V: TRBV7-2
J: TRBJ1-5
D: NA
DNA: TGTGCCAGCAGCCCGGGAGGGAGGGACAATCAGCCCCAGCATTTT
CDR3: CASSPGGRDNQPQHF

size: NA
V: TRBV7-6
J: TRBJ2-7
D: NA
DNA: TGTGCCAGCAGCTTAGGCAGGGGAGAGCAGTACTTC
CDR3: CASSLGRGEQYF

size: NA
V: TRBV7-7
J: TRBJ2-3
D: NA
DNA: TGTGCCAGCAGCTTAAGCAATTCGCGGAAAGATACGCAGTATTTT
CDR3: CASSLSNSRKDTQYF

size: NA
V: TRBV2
J: TRBJ1-1
D: NA
DNA: TGTGCCAGCCAGACTGTGCAGGGCACTGAAGCTTTCTTT
CDR3: CASQTVQGTEAFF

size: NA
V: TRBV25-1
J: TRBJ2-1
D: TRBD1
DNA: TGTGCCAGCGCCGCGAGGAAGGGGGCCCTCTTGAATGAGCAGTTCTTC
CDR3: CASAARKGALLNEQFF

size: NA
V: TRBV11-2
J: TRBJ1-1
D: TRBD1
DNA: TGTGCCAGCAGCACTCGACAGGGTATGAACACTGAAGCTTTCTTT
CDR3: CASSTRQGMNTEAFF

size: NA
V: TRBV12-5
J: TRBJ2-3
D: NA
DNA: TGTGCTAGTGCCCTCAGGGTAGTAGCAGATACGCAGTATTTT
CDR3: CASALRVVADTQYF

size: NA
V: TRBV9
J: TRBJ1-6
D: TRBD1
DNA: TGTGCCAGCGGCGCCGGACAGGGGAATTCACCCCTCCACTTT
CDR3: CASGAGQGNSPLHF

size: NA
V: TRBV7-6
J: TRBJ2-1
D: TRBD1
DNA: TGTGCCAGCAGCTCCGGGGCAGGGGGATTGAATGAGCAGTTCTTC
CDR3: CASSSGAGGLNEQFF

size: NA
V: TRBV29-1
J: TRBJ2-5
D: NA
DNA: TGCAGCGTTGACAGTAAGTACCAAGAGACCCAGTACTTC
CDR3: CSVDSKYQETQYF

size: NA
V: TRBV2
J: TRBJ2-7
D: TRBD1
DNA: TGTGCCAGCGGTGACAGGGGCGAGCAGTACTTC
CDR3: CASGDRGEQYF

size: NA
V: TRBV6-6
J: TRBJ1-5
D: NA
DNA: TGTGCCAGCAGTCAGGCACAGATCCAGCCCCAGCATTTT
CDR3: CASSQAQIQPQHF

size: NA
V: TRBV6-1
J: TRBJ2-3
D: NA
DNA: TGTGCCAGCAGTGAACAGGGACTCCTCACAGATACGCAGTATTTT
CDR3: CASSEQGLLTDTQYF

size: NA
V: TRBV2
J: TRBJ1-2
D: NA
DNA: TGTGCCAGCTCCCCCTGGACATCTAACTATGGCTACACCTTC
CDR3: CASSPWTSNYGYTF

size: NA
V: TRBV7-9
J: TRBJ1-4
D: NA
DNA: TGTGCCAGCAGCTCCGAGGTAGGAGAGAAACTGTTTTTT
CDR3: CASSSEVGEKLFF

size: NA
V: TRBV5-5
J: TRBJ2-7
D: NA
DNA: TGTGCCAGCAGCTTGGCCGGGCAGGCGGGGATCGAGCAGTACTTC
CDR3: CASSLAGQAGIEQYF

size: NA
V: TRBV5-1
J: TRBJ2-3
D: TRBD2
DNA: TGCGCCAGCAGCTTGTTAGGTCTAGCGGGGGGGATAGATACGCAGTATTTT
CDR3: CASSLLGLAGGIDTQYF

size: NA
V: TRBV6-5
J: TRBJ1-1
D: NA
DNA: TGTGCCAGCAGCCGACGGGGGGGTTTCGCGGCTGAAGCTTTCTTT
CDR3: CASSRRGGFAAEAFF

size: NA
V: TRBV7-2
J: TRBJ2-5
D: TRBD2
DNA: TGTGCCAGCAGCTTAGCCTCGTCTAGCGGGGGGGCAAAGACCCAGTACTTC
CDR3: CASSLASSSGGAKTQYF

size: NA
V: TRBV5-6
J: TRBJ2-7
D: NA
DNA: TGTGCCAGCAGCCTGGAGAGTTACGAGCAGTACTTC
CDR3: CASSLESYEQYF

size: NA
V: TRBV13
J: TRBJ2-7
D: NA
DNA: TGTGCCAGCAGCTTATTTAGAGATTACGAGCAGTACTTC
CDR3: CASSLFRDYEQYF

size: NA
V: TRBV21-1
J: TRBJ1-6
D: NA
DNA: TGTGCCCAAACCGGGACAGTGGATTATGGTCGTTCACCCCTCCACTTT
CDR3: CAQTGTVDYGRSPLHF

size: NA
V: TRBV4-2
J: TRBJ1-1
D: NA
DNA: TGTGCCAGCAGCCCTCCCGGGGGGAACACTGAAGCTTTCTTT
CDR3: CASSPPGGNTEAFF

size: NA
V: TRBV19
J: TRBJ2-3
D: TRBD2
DNA: TGTGCCAGTAGTACAACTAGCGGGACGACAGATACGCAGTATTTT
CDR3: CASSTTSGTTDTQYF

size: NA
V: TRBV27
J: TRBJ1-2
D: TRBD1
DNA: TGTGCCAGCAGTCTTAGACAGGGGGGATCCTATGGCTACACCTTC
CDR3: CASSLRQGGSYGYTF

size: NA
V: TRBV5-1
J: TRBJ2-5
D: NA
DNA: TGCGCCAGCAGCTTGGAGCTTCAAGAGACCCAGTACTTC
CDR3: CASSLELQETQYF

size: NA
V: TRBV10-3
J: TRBJ2-7
D: TRBD2
DNA: TGTGCCATCAGTGTGACTAGCGGTCCCTCCTACGAGCAGTACTTC
CDR3: CAISVTSGPSYEQYF

size: NA
V: TRBV9
J: TRBJ2-3
D: NA
DNA: TGTGCCAGCAGCGTAGGGTTCCTAGGAGAGGGAGATACGCAGTATTTT
CDR3: CASSVGFLGEGDTQYF

size: NA
V: TRBV4-1
J: TRBJ1-5
D: NA
DNA: TGCGCCAGCAGTCTTACAGGACCCACTAGCAATCAGCCCCAGCATTTT
CDR3: CASSLTGPTSNQPQHF

size: NA
V: TRBV2
J: TRBJ2-3
D: TRBD2
DNA: TGTGCCAGCAGTAGCGGGGGGGCCGGGCCAGATACGCAGTATTTT
CDR3: CASSSGGAGPDTQYF

size: NA
V: TRBV4-1
J: TRBJ1-6
D: NA
DNA: TGCGCCAGCAGCCAAGATTTCAGCTCCTATAATTCACCCCTCCACTTT
CDR3: CASSQDFSSYNSPLHF

size: NA
V: TRBV27
J: TRBJ2-7
D: NA
DNA: TGTGCCAGCAGTTACAGGGAAGATGATACCGAGCAGTACTTC
CDR3: CASSYREDDTEQYF